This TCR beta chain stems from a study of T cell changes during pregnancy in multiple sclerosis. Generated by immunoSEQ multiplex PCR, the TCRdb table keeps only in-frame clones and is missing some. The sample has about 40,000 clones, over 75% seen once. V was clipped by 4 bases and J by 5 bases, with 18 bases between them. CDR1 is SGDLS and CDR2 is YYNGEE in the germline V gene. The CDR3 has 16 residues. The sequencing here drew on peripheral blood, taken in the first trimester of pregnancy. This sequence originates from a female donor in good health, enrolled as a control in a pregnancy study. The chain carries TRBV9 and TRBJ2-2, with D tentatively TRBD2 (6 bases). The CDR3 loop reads CASSPPGGTRTGELFF. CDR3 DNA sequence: TGTGCCAGCAGCCCTCCTGGGGGGACGCGGACCGGGGAGCTGTTTTTT.